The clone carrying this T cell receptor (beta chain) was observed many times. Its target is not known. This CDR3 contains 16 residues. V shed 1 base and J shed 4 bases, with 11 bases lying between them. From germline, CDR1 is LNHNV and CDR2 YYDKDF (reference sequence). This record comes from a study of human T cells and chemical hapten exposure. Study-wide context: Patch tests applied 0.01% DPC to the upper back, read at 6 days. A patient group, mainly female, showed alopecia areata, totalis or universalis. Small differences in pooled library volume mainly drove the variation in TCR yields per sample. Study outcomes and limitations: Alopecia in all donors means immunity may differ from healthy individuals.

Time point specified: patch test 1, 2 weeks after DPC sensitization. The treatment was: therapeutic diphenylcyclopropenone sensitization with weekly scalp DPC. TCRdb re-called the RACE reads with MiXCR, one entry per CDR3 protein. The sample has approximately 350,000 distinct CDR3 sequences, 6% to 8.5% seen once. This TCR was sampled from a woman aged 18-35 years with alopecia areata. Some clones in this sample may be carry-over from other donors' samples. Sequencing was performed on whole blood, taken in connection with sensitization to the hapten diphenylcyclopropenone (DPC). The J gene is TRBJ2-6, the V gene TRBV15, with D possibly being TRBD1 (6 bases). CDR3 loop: CATSRGGQSGANVLTF. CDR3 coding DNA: TGTGCCACCAGCAGAGGGGGACAATCCGGGGCCAACGTCCTGACTTTC.